A selection of T cell receptor beta chains follows, all from one sample in a study of CD8 T cells in ankylosing spondylitis. One entry per CDR3 protein results from TCRdb running MiXCR on the 5' RACE reads. This sample has hundreds of thousands of distinct CDR3 sequences; 10% to 15% occur once, and the top ten carry approximately 6.3%. Sequenced input: blood, either unsorted or a sorted T cell fraction (not recorded which). The source of these receptors is a male donor with ankylosing spondylitis. CDR3s include the opening cysteine and the closing phenylalanine or tryptophan. A D gene is named only where the DNA matches it firmly. A clone size is listed for some rows: how often the clone was seen (once, few, many), or a class if it is expanded.

. TRBJ2-2 TRBV10-3 . CAITPGSGELFF TGTGCCATCACTCCGGGGTCCGGGGAGCTGTTTTTT
TRBD1 TRBJ1-5 TRBV20-1 few CSARDPGQAQPQHF TGCAGTGCTAGAGACCCAGGACAGGCCCAGCCCCAGCATTTT
. TRBJ1-5 TRBV27 . CASSLERYHQPQHF TGTGCCAGCAGTTTAGAACGGTACCATCAGCCCCAGCATTTT
. TRBJ1-5 TRBV6-1 . CASSLGGVRYSNQPQHF TGTGCCAGCAGCCTCGGTGGGGTTCGTTATAGCAATCAGCCCCAGCATTTT
. TRBJ1-1 TRBV7-9 . CASSLPGIGAFF TGTGCCAGCAGCTTACCAGGGATTGGAGCTTTCTTT
TRBD1 TRBJ2-3 TRBV24-1 . CATQGAQSTDTQYF TGTGCCACCCAGGGGGCGCAAAGCACAGATACGCAGTATTTT
. TRBJ1-1 TRBV5-4 . CASSLRDGRAEAFF TGTGCCAGCAGCTTGAGGGACGGGAGGGCTGAAGCTTTCTTT
. TRBJ2-3 TRBV9 many CASTLRIGGADTQYF TGTGCCAGCACCCTCAGGATTGGGGGAGCAGATACGCAGTATTTT
. TRBJ2-1 TRBV24-1 many CATSDVQVGINNEQFF TGTGCCACCAGTGATGTCCAGGTGGGGATAAACAATGAGCAGTTCTTC
. TRBJ1-4 TRBV5-1 . CASSSIDSLNEKLFF TGCGCCAGCAGCTCTATCGACAGCCTTAATGAAAAACTGTTTTTT
. TRBJ2-1 TRBV11-2 few CASSVGLGDYNEQFF TGTGCCAGCAGCGTGGGGCTCGGGGACTACAATGAGCAGTTCTTC
TRBD1 TRBJ2-2 TRBV12-3/TRBV12-4 . CASSPGTGYAGELFF TGTGCCAGCAGTCCCGGGACAGGGTATGCCGGGGAGCTGTTTTTT
. TRBJ2-3 TRBV7-2 few CASSLDWMSATDTQYF TGTGCCAGCAGCTTAGATTGGATGTCGGCTACAGATACGCAGTATTTT
TRBD1 TRBJ2-2 TRBV12-3/TRBV12-4 few CASSLSGTVVAGGELFF TGTGCCAGCAGTTTATCCGGGACAGTTGTGGCCGGGGGGGAGCTGTTTTTT
TRBD1 TRBJ2-5 TRBV3-1 few CASSPRDRGQETQYF TGTGCCAGCAGCCCCCGGGACAGGGGGCAAGAGACCCAGTACTTC
. TRBJ1-3 TRBV12-3/TRBV12-4 many CASSPLDRAGNTIYF TGTGCCAGCAGTCCCCTGGATAGGGCTGGAAACACCATATATTTT
. TRBJ1-2 TRBV3-1 few CASSQQYGYTF TGTGCCAGCAGCCAACAATATGGCTACACCTTC
. TRBJ1-3 TRBV12-3/TRBV12-4 many CASSLSGGSGNTIYF TGTGCCAGCAGTTTATCGGGGGGCTCTGGAAACACCATATATTTT
. TRBJ2-6 TRBV6-2/TRBV6-3 . CASSYAGANVLTF TGTGCCAGCAGTTACGCTGGGGCCAACGTCCTGACTTTC
TRBD2 TRBJ2-2 TRBV10-2 many CASRPSGTGELFF TGCGCCAGCAGGCCTAGCGGCACCGGGGAGCTGTTTTTT
. TRBJ2-2 TRBV12-3/TRBV12-4 many CASTRGHRPGELFF TGTGCCAGCACCCGAGGGCACCGCCCCGGGGAGCTGTTTTTT
TRBD1 TRBJ1-1 TRBV6-1 . CASRRDSFNTEAFF TGTGCCAGCAGGAGGGACAGTTTTAACACTGAAGCTTTCTTT
. TRBJ1-1 TRBV6-1 few CASSEVRASRATEAFF TGTGCCAGCAGTGAAGTCAGGGCCTCAAGGGCCACTGAAGCTTTCTTT
TRBD1 TRBJ1-6 TRBV12-3/TRBV12-4 many CASSSVQGGSPLHF TGTGCCAGCAGTTCCGTCCAGGGGGGTTCACCCCTCCACTTT
. TRBJ1-2 TRBV20-1 few CSAQAVYGYTF TGCAGTGCCCAGGCGGTCTATGGCTACACCTTC
. TRBJ2-1 TRBV4-2 few CASSQVGAEGHNEQFF TGTGCCAGCAGCCAAGTTGGAGCGGAGGGGCACAATGAGCAGTTCTTC
. TRBJ2-1 TRBV12-1 . CASSLPGLVGYNEQFF TGTGCCAGCAGCTTACCGGGACTAGTAGGCTACAATGAGCAGTTCTTC
. TRBJ2-3 TRBV12-5 few CASGFMGDTQYF TGTGCTAGTGGTTTCATGGGGGATACGCAGTATTTT
TRBD2 TRBJ2-1 TRBV7-2 many CASTPFVAGGYNEQFF TGTGCCAGCACCCCTTTCGTAGCGGGAGGATACAATGAGCAGTTCTTC
TRBD2 TRBJ2-1 TRBV18 . CASSLISSSGKDEQFF TGTGCCAGCTCACTAATATCTAGTAGCGGGAAAGATGAGCAGTTCTTC
. TRBJ2-7 TRBV20-1 few CSANRDYEQYF TGCAGTGCTAACCGGGACTACGAGCAGTACTTC
. TRBJ1-1 TRBV21-1 few CASSKQPPGRVNTEAFF TGTGCCAGCAGCAAACAGCCGCCGGGCAGGGTGAACACTGAAGCTTTCTTT
TRBD1 TRBJ2-3 TRBV2 few CASTQQGAGDTQYF TGTGCCAGCACCCAACAGGGGGCAGGGGATACGCAGTATTTT
TRBD2 TRBJ2-3 TRBV2 . CASTGGLAGPNTDTQYF TGTGCCAGCACCGGAGGACTAGCGGGGCCAAACACAGATACGCAGTATTTT
. TRBJ2-5 TRBV5-1 few CASSLGQAYETQYF TGCGCCAGCAGCTTGGGACAGGCCTACGAGACCCAGTACTTC
TRBD2 TRBJ2-1 TRBV7-9 . CASSYPGIAGGNEQFF TGTGCCAGCAGCTACCCCGGAATAGCGGGAGGTAATGAGCAGTTCTTC
. TRBJ2-7 TRBV12-3/TRBV12-4 many CASSLLQGYEQYF TGTGCCAGCAGTTTATTGCAGGGCTACGAGCAGTACTTC
. TRBJ1-3 TRBV6-1 many CASTPGSSGNTIYF TGTGCCAGCACCCCAGGGAGCTCTGGAAACACCATATATTTT
TRBD2 TRBJ2-1 TRBV5-1 . CASSFKVASGFLNNEQFF TGCGCCAGCAGCTTCAAGGTCGCTAGCGGGTTTTTAAACAATGAGCAGTTCTTC
. TRBJ2-1 TRBV7-2 . CASSLAVGANEQFF TGTGCCAGCAGCTTAGCGGTAGGGGCCAATGAGCAGTTCTTC
. TRBJ2-5 TRBV7-9 few CASSFLTGQETQYF TGTGCCAGCAGCTTTCTGACTGGCCAAGAGACCCAGTACTTC
. TRBJ1-6 TRBV3-1 . CASSQLQGSPLHF TGTGCCAGCAGCCAACTTCAGGGGTCACCCCTCCACTTT
. TRBJ1-1 TRBV18 . CASSQGTTEAFF TGTGCCAGCTCACAGGGGACCACTGAAGCTTTCTTT
TRBD1 TRBJ1-1 TRBV12-3/TRBV12-4 many CASSGTGLNTEAFF TGTGCCAGCAGTGGGACAGGGTTGAACACTGAAGCTTTCTTT
. TRBJ1-2 TRBV5-6 few CASSVMGGYTF TGTGCCAGCAGCGTGATGGGTGGCTACACCTTC
. TRBJ2-2 TRBV18 few CASSPLDLWNTGELFF TGTGCCAGCTCACCACTAGATCTATGGAACACCGGGGAGCTGTTTTTT
. TRBJ1-5 TRBV3-1 . CASSQDARAGQPQHF TGTGCCAGCAGCCAAGATGCCAGGGCGGGTCAGCCCCAGCATTTT
. TRBJ1-1 TRBV29-1 few CSVRVTGLNTEAFF TGCAGCGTTCGGGTAACAGGACTAAACACTGAAGCTTTCTTT
. TRBJ2-1 TRBV5-8 many CASSLLSSYNEQFF TGTGCCAGCAGCCTACTCAGCTCCTACAATGAGCAGTTCTTC
TRBD1 TRBJ2-5 TRBV20-1 . CSARGEGTGGEETQYF TGCAGTGCTAGAGGGGAGGGGACAGGGGGCGAAGAGACCCAGTACTTC
. TRBJ2-1 TRBV19 . CASSIPFRPNEQFF TGTGCCAGTAGTATACCTTTTCGGCCAAATGAGCAGTTCTTC
TRBD1 TRBJ2-3 TRBV14 . CASSSGQGDPPGTQYF TGTGCCAGCAGCTCGGGACAGGGGGACCCCCCCGGTACGCAGTATTTT
. TRBJ1-5 TRBV10-3 few CAIRTVGQPQHF TGTGCCATCCGGACAGTGGGTCAGCCCCAGCATTTT
. TRBJ2-3 TRBV20-1 . CSAMGISLPTDTQYF TGCAGTGCTATGGGGATCAGCTTACCCACAGATACGCAGTATTTT
TRBD1 TRBJ2-1 TRBV20-1 . CSARGTGTPNEQFF TGCAGTGCTAGAGGGACAGGTACTCCCAATGAGCAGTTCTTC
TRBD2 TRBJ2-7 TRBV7-7 few CASSTQGGGAYEQYF TGTGCCAGCAGCACCCAGGGCGGGGGAGCCTACGAGCAGTACTTC
. TRBJ2-2 TRBV5-1 many CASSLSRANTGELFF TGCGCCAGCAGCTTGTCGAGAGCAAACACCGGGGAGCTGTTTTTT
. TRBJ1-2 TRBV11-2 few CASSSLRGDYGYTF TGTGCCAGCAGCTCCCTGAGGGGGGATTATGGCTACACCTTC
. TRBJ2-1 TRBV5-5 few CASSLFSADKMEQFF TGTGCCAGCAGCTTGTTCTCAGCGGATAAAATGGAGCAGTTCTTC